This T cell receptor (beta chain) is from a study of T-cell reconstitution after alpha-beta-depleted transplantation in children (dated by TCRdb to the mid-2010s). Regarding the research as a whole: Using TCR repertoire profiling, the study quantitatively followed how T-cell immune reconstitution unfolded in children after TCRalphabeta/CD19-depleted allogeneic hematopoietic cell transplantation.

Preparation of the library involved PCR. The run used an Illumina HiSeq 2500. Molecular barcoding was employed in the preparation of TCR libraries, with unique molecular identifiers being used to normalize TCRbeta repertoire quantification. TCRdb applied fastp at Q25 and MiXCR to the public reads, then kept only in-frame beta chains. Each record represents a unique CDR3 protein, reported with the most common genes and DNA among its rows. The sample records nearly 400,000 distinct CDR3 sequences, approximately 20% of which are singletons. The top ten hold 3.8% of the sample. Reading the germline V gene (reference sequence) gives CDR1 DFQATT and CDR2 SNEGSKA. V is pruned by 3 bases and J by 8 bases, leaving 3 bases of the junction without a gene match. Counted from cysteine to phenylalanine, this CDR3 has 14 amino acids. CDR3 DNA is the only sequence kept; it has 42 bases, read in frame from the first base.

This clonotype was picked up many times. What antigen it recognizes has not been identified. There are no base qualities to consult, and no much larger clone falls within one base. This sample comprised PBMCs from the stem cell graft donor, obtained from the stem cell graft. The origin of this receptor is a human donor who donated a stem cell graft to a child with acute myeloid leukemia. This receptor chain uses TRBV20-1 and TRBJ2-1, with 14 junctional bases fitting TRBD2. The CDR3 in this case is CSARRLAGGYEQFF. The DNA sequence is TGCAGTGCTAGGCGACTAGCGGGAGGGTATGAGCAGTTCTTC.